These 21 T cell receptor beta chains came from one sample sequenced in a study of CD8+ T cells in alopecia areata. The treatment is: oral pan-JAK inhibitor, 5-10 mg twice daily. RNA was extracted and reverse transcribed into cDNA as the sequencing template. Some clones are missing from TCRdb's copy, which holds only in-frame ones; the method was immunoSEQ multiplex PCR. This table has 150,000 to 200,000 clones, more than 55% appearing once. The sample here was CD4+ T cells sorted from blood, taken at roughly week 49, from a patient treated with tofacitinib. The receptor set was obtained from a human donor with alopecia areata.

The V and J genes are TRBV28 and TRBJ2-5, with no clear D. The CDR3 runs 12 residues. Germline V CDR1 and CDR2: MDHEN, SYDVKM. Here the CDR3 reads CATMEYQETQYF. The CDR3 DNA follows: TGTGCTACAATGGAGTACCAAGAGACCCAGTACTTC.

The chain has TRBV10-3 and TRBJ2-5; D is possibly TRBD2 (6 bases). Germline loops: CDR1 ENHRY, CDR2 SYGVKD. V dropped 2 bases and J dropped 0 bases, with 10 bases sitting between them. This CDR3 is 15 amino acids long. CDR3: CAISEGGGNQETQYF. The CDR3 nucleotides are TGTGCCATCAGTGAGGGCGGCGGGAACCAAGAGACCCAGTACTTC.

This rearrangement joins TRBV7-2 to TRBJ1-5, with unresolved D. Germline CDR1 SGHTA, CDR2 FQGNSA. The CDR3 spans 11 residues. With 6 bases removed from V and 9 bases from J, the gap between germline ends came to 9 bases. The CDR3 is CASSFGRPQHF. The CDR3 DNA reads TGTGCCAGCAGTTTTGGACGGCCCCAGCATTTT.

The CDR3 here is CAGRERLANFKRALNEQFF. In DNA form, the CDR3 reads TGTGCCGGACGGGAAAGACTAGCGAATTTCAAAAGGGCACTCAATGAGCAGTTCTTC. The chain recombines TRBV30 with TRBJ2-1; TRBD2 matches 8 bases. From germline, CDR1 is GTSNPN and CDR2 SVGIG (reference sequence). This CDR3 is built from 19 residues. Germline trimming cut 8 bases from V and 6 bases from J; bases unmatched to any gene: 27.

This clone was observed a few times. As DNA, the CDR3 is TGCGCCAGCAGCTCCGGGGGAGGGAGTGAAAAACTGTTTTTT. Its protein product is CASSSGGGSEKLFF. The rearrangement links TRBV5-1 to TRBJ1-4, with D perhaps TRBD1 (5 bases). Trimming left V 3 bases short and J 7 bases short, with 13 bases between. Germline values: CDR1 SGHRS, CDR2 YFSETQ. The CDR3 runs to 14 residues.

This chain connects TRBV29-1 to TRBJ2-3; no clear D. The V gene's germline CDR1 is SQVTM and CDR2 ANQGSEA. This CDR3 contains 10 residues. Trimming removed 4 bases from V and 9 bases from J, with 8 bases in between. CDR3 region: CSVAQQTQYF. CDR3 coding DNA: TGCAGCGTTGCCCAGCAAACGCAGTATTTT.

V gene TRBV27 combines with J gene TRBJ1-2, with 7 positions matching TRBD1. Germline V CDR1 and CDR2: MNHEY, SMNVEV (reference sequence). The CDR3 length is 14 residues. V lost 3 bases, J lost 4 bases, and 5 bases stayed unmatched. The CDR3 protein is CASSFHGTAYGYTF. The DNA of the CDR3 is TGTGCCAGCAGTTTTCACGGGACAGCCTATGGCTACACCTTC.

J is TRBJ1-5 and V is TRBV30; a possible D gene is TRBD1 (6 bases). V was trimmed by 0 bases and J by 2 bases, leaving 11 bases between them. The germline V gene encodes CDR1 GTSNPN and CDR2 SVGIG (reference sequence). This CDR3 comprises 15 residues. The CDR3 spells CAWSVLGGGNQPQHF. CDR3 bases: TGTGCCTGGAGTGTACTGGGGGGCGGCAATCAGCCCCAGCATTTT.

CDR3 DNA: TGTGCCACCAGCAGAGGAATACAGGGGGTTAATTCACCCCTCCACTTT. Translating it yields CATSRGIQGVNSPLHF. This chain uses TRBV15 with TRBJ1-6; 8 bases agree with TRBD1. The CDR3 covers 16 residues. Trimming cost V 1 base and J 6 bases; bases outside gene matches: 5. Germline CDR1 LNHNV, CDR2 YYDKDF (reference sequence).

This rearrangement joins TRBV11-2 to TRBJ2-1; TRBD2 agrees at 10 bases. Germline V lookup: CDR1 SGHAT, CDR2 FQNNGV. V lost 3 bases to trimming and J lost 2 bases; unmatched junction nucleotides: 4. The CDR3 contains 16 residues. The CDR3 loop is CASSLASGGAYNEQFF. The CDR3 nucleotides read TGTGCCAGCAGCTTGGCTAGCGGGGGAGCCTACAATGAGCAGTTCTTC.

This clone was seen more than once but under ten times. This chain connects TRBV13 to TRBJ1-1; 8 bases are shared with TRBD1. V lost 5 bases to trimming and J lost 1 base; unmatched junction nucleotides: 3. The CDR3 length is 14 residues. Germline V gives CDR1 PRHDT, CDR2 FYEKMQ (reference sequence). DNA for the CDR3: TGTGCCAGCAGCAACAGGGGGAAGAACACTGAAGCTTTCTTT. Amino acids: CASSNRGKNTEAFF.

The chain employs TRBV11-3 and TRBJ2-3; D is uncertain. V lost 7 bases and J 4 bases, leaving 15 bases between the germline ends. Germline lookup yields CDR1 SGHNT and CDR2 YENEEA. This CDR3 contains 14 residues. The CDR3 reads CASTSLLTPDTQYF. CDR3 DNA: TGTGCCAGCACCTCCCTACTTACCCCAGATACGCAGTATTTT.

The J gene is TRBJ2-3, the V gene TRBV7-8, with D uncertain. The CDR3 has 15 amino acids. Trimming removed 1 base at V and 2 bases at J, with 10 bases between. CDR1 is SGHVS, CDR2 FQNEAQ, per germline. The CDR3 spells CASSLGSGHTDTQYF. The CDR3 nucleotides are TGTGCCAGCAGCTTAGGGTCAGGCCACACAGATACGCAGTATTTT.

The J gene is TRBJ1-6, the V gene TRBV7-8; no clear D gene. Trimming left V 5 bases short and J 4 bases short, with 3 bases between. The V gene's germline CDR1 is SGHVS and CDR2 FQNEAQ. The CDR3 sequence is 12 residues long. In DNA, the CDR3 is TGTGCCAGCAGCGCTTATAATTCACCCCTCCACTTT. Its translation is CASSAYNSPLHF.

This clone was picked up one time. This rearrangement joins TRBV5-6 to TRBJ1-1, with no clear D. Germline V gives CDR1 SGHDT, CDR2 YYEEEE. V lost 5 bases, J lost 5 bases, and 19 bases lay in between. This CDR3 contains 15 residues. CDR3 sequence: CASRDFFSTPTEAFF. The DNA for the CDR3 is TGTGCCAGCAGAGATTTTTTCTCCACCCCTACTGAAGCTTTCTTT.

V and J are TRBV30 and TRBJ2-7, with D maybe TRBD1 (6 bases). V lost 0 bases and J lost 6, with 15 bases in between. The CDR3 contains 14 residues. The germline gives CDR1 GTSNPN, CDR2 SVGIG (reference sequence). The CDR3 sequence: CAWSVLQGTREQYF. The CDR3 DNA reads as TGTGCCTGGAGTGTATTACAGGGAACCCGCGAGCAGTACTTC.

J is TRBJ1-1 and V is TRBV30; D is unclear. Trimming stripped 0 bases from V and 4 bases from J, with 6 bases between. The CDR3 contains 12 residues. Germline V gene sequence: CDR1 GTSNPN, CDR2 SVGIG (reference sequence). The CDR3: CAWSVGGTEAFF. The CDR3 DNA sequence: TGTGCCTGGAGTGTAGGTGGCACTGAAGCTTTCTTT.

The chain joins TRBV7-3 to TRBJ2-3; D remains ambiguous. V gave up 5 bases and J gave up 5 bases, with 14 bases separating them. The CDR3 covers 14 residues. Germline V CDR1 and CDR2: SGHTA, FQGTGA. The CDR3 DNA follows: TGTGCCAGCAGCCCCCATGGGTCAGGAGATACGCAGTATTTT. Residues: CASSPHGSGDTQYF.

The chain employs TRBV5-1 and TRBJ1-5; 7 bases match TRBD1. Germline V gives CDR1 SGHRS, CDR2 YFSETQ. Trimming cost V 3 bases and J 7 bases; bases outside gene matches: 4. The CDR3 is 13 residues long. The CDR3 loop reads CASSYTGEQPQHF. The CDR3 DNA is TGCGCCAGCAGCTACACAGGGGAGCAGCCCCAGCATTTT.

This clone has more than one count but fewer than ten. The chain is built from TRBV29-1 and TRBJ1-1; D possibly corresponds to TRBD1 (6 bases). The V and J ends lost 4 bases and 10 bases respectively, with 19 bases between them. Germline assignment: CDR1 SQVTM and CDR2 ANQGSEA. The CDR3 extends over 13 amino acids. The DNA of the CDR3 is TGCAGCGTTGCCCAACAGGGCGGCGGTTCAGCTTTCTTT. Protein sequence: CSVAQQGGGSAFF.

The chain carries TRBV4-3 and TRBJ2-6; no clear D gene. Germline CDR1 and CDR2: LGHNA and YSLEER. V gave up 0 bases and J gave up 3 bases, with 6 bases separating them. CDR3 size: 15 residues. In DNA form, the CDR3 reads TGCGCCAGCAGCCAAGACCCGGGTGGGGCCAACGTCCTGACTTTC. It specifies CASSQDPGGANVLTF.